This T cell receptor beta chain emerged from a study of control samples from healthy donors and cancer patients. The assay was immunoSEQ multiplex PCR, and TCRdb's table has in-frame clones only and misses some. The sample records 120,000 or so clones, roughly 91% being singletons. Trimming removed 3 bases at V and 4 bases at J, with 21 bases between. The CDR3 sequence is 17 residues long. Germline loops: CDR1 LNHDA, CDR2 SQIVND (reference sequence). The chain uses TRBV19 and TRBJ1-2, with D perhaps TRBD1 (6 bases). This clonotype originated in a man aged 35-49 years in good health. The sequencing input was blood. The DNA for the CDR3 is TGTGCCAGTAGTATCGGAAGTGGGCCAGGGGTGGCCTATGGCTACACCTTC. The encoded protein is CASSIGSGPGVAYGYTF.